The 17 T cell receptor beta chains below come from one sample, sequenced in a study of shared T cell receptors in the human thymus. Repertoires were generated with immunoSEQ multiplex PCR, while TCRdb's copy carries only in-frame clones and drops some. Of about 380,000 clones in the sample, more than 85% are singletons; the top ten hold roughly 0.02%. Sequencing used thymocytes. Every receptor here comes from a human donor.

This chain links TRBV9 with TRBJ2-1, with unresolved D. Germline V lookup: CDR1 SGDLS, CDR2 YYNGEE. This CDR3 has 11 amino acids. V lost 3 bases and J lost 8, with 6 bases in between. The DNA of the CDR3 is TGTGCCAGCAGCGGAAGGGATGAGCAGTTCTTC. Protein: CASSGRDEQFF.

The chain employs TRBV11-2 and TRBJ2-4; D unclear. Germline loops: CDR1 SGHAT, CDR2 FQNNGV. Trimming removed 2 bases at V and 1 base at J, with 12 bases between. This CDR3 region has 16 residues. This CDR3 reads CASSLLVNWAKNIQYF. DNA for the CDR3: TGTGCCAGCAGCTTACTTGTTAATTGGGCCAAAAACATTCAGTACTTC.

A word on this clone: Other DNA sequences in this specimen translate into the identical CDR3. Here the CDR3 DNA reads TGTGCCAGCAGCCCTGGGACTAGCGGGAGCAATGAGCAGTTCTTC. Translating it yields CASSPGTSGSNEQFF. The chain links TRBV7-9 to TRBJ2-1, with 14 bases matching TRBD2. The ends lost 5 bases at V and 6 bases at J; junction bases unmatched: 3. This CDR3 has 15 amino acids. The germline V gene encodes CDR1 SEHNR and CDR2 FQNEAQ (reference sequence).

This chain joins TRBV15 and TRBJ2-1; weak D call: TRBD1 (5 bases). There are 14 residues in the CDR3. V lost 0 bases and J lost 4, with 7 bases in between. Germline CDR1 and CDR2: LNHNV and YYDKDF (reference sequence). CDR3 amino acids: CATSRDRGYNEQFF. CDR3 DNA sequence: TGTGCCACCAGCAGAGATAGGGGTTACAATGAGCAGTTCTTC.

J is TRBJ2-4 and V is TRBV7-6; a weak D match, TRBD1 (5 bases). The CDR3 runs to 15 residues. CDR1 SGHVS and CDR2 FNYEAQ come from the germline V gene. Between the trimmed V and J ends, which lost 5 bases and 2 bases, there was a span of 13 bases. The CDR3 reads CASSPWGRTKNIQYF. The DNA of the CDR3 is TGTGCCAGCAGCCCCTGGGGCAGGACCAAAAACATTCAGTACTTC.

This clone was seen a single time. V and J are TRBV28 and TRBJ2-7; unclear D gene. The CDR3 consists of 13 residues. The V gene lost 8 bases and the J gene lost 3 bases, with 14 bases spanning the gap. Germline V CDR1 and CDR2: MDHEN, SYDVKM. CDR3 in DNA: TGTGCCAGCCGTCGACCACTACTCTACGAGCAGTACTTC. It specifies CASRRPLLYEQYF.

This chain uses TRBV11-2 with TRBJ2-1, with 13 bases fitting TRBD2. The CDR3 loop spans 14 amino acids. CDR1 and CDR2 from the germline V gene are SGHAT and FQNNGV. Germline trimming cut 1 base from V and 15 bases from J; bases unmatched to any gene: 6. CDR3 in DNA: TGTGCCAGCAGCTTAGTAGGGACTAGCGGGAATGGGTTCTTC. Translated, it gives CASSLVGTSGNGFF.

This chain uses TRBV4-1 with TRBJ2-1; possibly TRBD2 for D (6 bases). V was clipped by 0 bases and J by 2 bases, with 11 bases between them. The CDR3 sequence is 16 residues long. Germline V gives CDR1 MGHRA, CDR2 YSYEKL. DNA of the CDR3: TGCGCCAGCAGCCAAGACAGGGAGCGGGCCTACAATGAGCAGTTCTTC. Encoded protein: CASSQDRERAYNEQFF.

J is TRBJ2-1 and V is TRBV13, with D unclear. Germline lookup yields CDR1 PRHDT and CDR2 FYEKMQ (reference sequence). The CDR3 extends over 16 amino acids. Trimming shortened V by 2 bases and J by 2 bases, and 13 bases separated the two germline ends. This chain's CDR3 is CASSLPPVSPYNEQFF. The CDR3 region has the DNA TGTGCCAGCAGCTTACCCCCGGTTAGCCCCTACAATGAGCAGTTCTTC.

The chain is built from TRBV27 and TRBJ1-5, with 7 bases that match TRBD1. The CDR3 loop spans 19 amino acids. Germline V gene data show CDR1 as MNHEY and CDR2 as SMNVEV (reference sequence). The junction had 22 bases not matched to a gene; V was cut back by 4 bases and J by 7 bases. CDR3 sequence (DNA): TGTGCCAGCAGTTCAACTATTTCCCTGAGACAGGGCCTGTCCCAGCCCCAGCATTTT. Residues: CASSSTISLRQGLSQPQHF.

The V gene is TRBV7-6, the J gene TRBJ1-1, with 7 bases that match TRBD1. Germline assignment: CDR1 SGHVS and CDR2 FNYEAQ. V shed 1 base and J 3 bases; nucleotides not matched to a gene: 8. The CDR3 totals 16 residues. This CDR3 is CASSLGERQGYTEAFF. CDR3 nucleotides: TGTGCCAGCAGCTTAGGGGAGAGACAGGGCTACACTGAAGCTTTCTTT.

The CDR3 DNA reads as TGCAGCGTTGAAGATATTACCGGGACGGTGCGTGGAAACACCATATATTTT. Residues: CSVEDITGTVRGNTIYF. The chain combines TRBV29-1 with TRBJ1-3; a weak D match, TRBD1 (5 bases). The CDR3 loop spans 17 amino acids. In germline, CDR1 is SQVTM, CDR2 ANQGSEA. The germline V and J ends were trimmed by 0 bases and 3 bases, with 18 bases remaining between them.

The chain recombines TRBV28 with TRBJ2-7; 10 nucleotides line up with TRBD1. V dropped 5 bases and J dropped 4; count of bases not matched to a gene: 11. CDR1 and CDR2 from the germline V gene are MDHEN and SYDVKM. The CDR3 covers 16 residues. The DNA of the CDR3 is TGTGCCAGCAGTCCCCCCGACAGGGGGCGAAGTTACGAGCAGTACTTC. Translation gives CASSPPDRGRSYEQYF.

The J gene is TRBJ1-2, the V gene TRBV19; D may be TRBD1 (6 bases). This CDR3 region has 14 residues. Germline lookup yields CDR1 LNHDA and CDR2 SQIVND (reference sequence). V was cut by 5 bases and J by 2 bases, with 12 bases left in between. DNA for the CDR3: TGTGCCAGTAGTTACAAAGGACAGAACTATGGCTACACCTTC. Encoded protein: CASSYKGQNYGYTF.

The J gene is TRBJ1-1, the V gene TRBV27, with D possibly being TRBD1 (6 bases). Germline loops: CDR1 MNHEY, CDR2 SMNVEV (reference sequence). V dropped 5 bases and J dropped 6 bases, with 22 bases sitting between them. This CDR3 spans 16 amino acids. The CDR3 loop reads CASSQQGSRGISEAFF. The CDR3 DNA is TGTGCCAGCAGTCAACAGGGCAGTAGGGGAATTTCTGAAGCTTTCTTT.

This chain joins TRBV28 and TRBJ2-3; 9 nucleotides agree with TRBD1. V was pared by 8 bases and J by 2 bases, with 8 bases of the junction left unmatched. Germline V gives CDR1 MDHEN, CDR2 SYDVKM. This CDR3 contains 15 residues. The CDR3 here is CASFTGGESTDTQYF. CDR3 DNA sequence: TGTGCCAGCTTCACAGGGGGCGAGTCCACAGATACGCAGTATTTT. Supplemented by reference TRBV28 and TRBJ2-3, the full variable domain reads DVKVTQSSRYLVKRTGEKVFLECVQDMDHENMFWYRQDPGLGLRLIYFSYDVKMKEKGDIPEGYSVSREKKERFSLILESASTNQTSMYLCASFTGGESTDTQYFGPGTRLTVL.

The genes are TRBV18 and TRBJ2-7; weak D call: TRBD2 (6 bases). The CDR3 covers 13 residues. Between the trimmed V and J ends, which lost 6 bases and 0 bases, there was a span of 9 bases. In germline, CDR1 is KGHSH, CDR2 LQKENI. The DNA of the CDR3 is TGTGCCAGCTCCTCGACTAGCTCCTACGAGCAGTACTTC. Amino acid sequence: CASSSTSSYEQYF.